The clone carrying this T cell receptor beta chain was seen only a few times. Its antigen is still unknown. Time point here: late sampling 161 to 241 days after vaccination in a few convalescent patients. The treatment: roughly nine-day PBMC culture with coronavirus spike peptide pools or control peptides (ViraFEST assay). Scientists ran DNA taken from cultured CD4+ T cells through the Oncomine TCR Beta short-read assay for sequencing. TCRdb reprocessed the PCR reads with MiXCR, giving one entry per CDR3 protein. The sample yields around 25,000 distinct CDR3 sequences, around 30% seen once. The record originates from a study of vaccination and CD4 T cells after COVID-19. Study overall: There were six male and four female convalescents, and two of them were Hispanic. Investigators stimulated cells with overlapping spike peptides drawn from SARS-CoV-2, HCoV-NL63, HCoV-OC43 and HCoV-229E.

Whole-study results and caveats: With convalescent patients, a median 86.3% of reactive clones emerged solely after vaccination. SARS-CoV-2-reactive clonotypes showed a nonsignificant median rise from approximately 21 to 40.

The origin of this receptor is a human donor who had recovered from COVID-19. Material: CD4+ T cells from blood, cultured in vitro, obtained about 7 months after SARS-CoV-2 vaccination.

CDR3 amino acids: CASSTIGQPQHF. For the CDR3, the DNA is TGTGCCAGCAGTACAATAGGGCAGCCCCAGCATTTT. This chain links TRBV12-3 or TRBV12-4 with TRBJ1-5, with D uncertain. The CDR3 runs to 12 residues. V lost 5 bases and J lost 7, with 9 bases in between.